The clone carrying this T cell receptor (beta chain) has just a few counts. Its antigen is undetermined. CDR3 length: 16 amino acids. In germline, CDR1 is SGHTA, CDR2 FQGNSA. Deletions cut 1 base from V and 6 bases from J, with 16 bases between. The sample comes from a study of post-analysis software for immune sequencing data. General study points: People with multiple sclerosis had a significantly lower normalized Chao1 diversity than controls did. Patients showed TRBV5-6, TRBV5-1 and TRBV20-1 among 4 or 5 TRBV segments more frequent than in controls.

Prepared libraries of TCR beta cDNA carried unique molecular identifiers. One entry per CDR3 protein, called by TCRdb with MiXCR from the PCR reads. The profile covers about 820,000 distinct CDR3 sequences, with approximately 50% appearing a single time and 4.6% taken by the ten largest. This sequence originates from a girl aged 10-17 years with multiple sclerosis. The V and J genes are TRBV7-2 and TRBJ2-1; D uncertain. The sequenced sample consisted of blood. The CDR3 DNA sequence: TGTGCCAGCAGCTTAGTGGTCTCCTCGGTGGGCAATGAGCAGTTCTTC. Translated: CASSLVVSSVGNEQFF.